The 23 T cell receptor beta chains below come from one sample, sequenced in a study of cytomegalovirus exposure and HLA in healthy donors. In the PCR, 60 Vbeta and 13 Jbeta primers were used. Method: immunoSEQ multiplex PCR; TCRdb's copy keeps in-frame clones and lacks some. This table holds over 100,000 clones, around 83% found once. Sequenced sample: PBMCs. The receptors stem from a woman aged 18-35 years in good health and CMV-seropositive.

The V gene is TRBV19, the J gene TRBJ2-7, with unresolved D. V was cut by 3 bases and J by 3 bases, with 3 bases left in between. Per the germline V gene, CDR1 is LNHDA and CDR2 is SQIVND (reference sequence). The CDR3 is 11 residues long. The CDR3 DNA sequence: TGTGCCAGTAGTATCGGCTACGAGCAGTACTTC. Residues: CASSIGYEQYF. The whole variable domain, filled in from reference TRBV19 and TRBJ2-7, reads DGGITQSPKYLFRKEGQNVTLSCEQNLNHDAMYWYRQDPGQGLRLIYYSQIVNDFQKGDIAEGYSVSREKKESFPLTVTSAQKNPTAFYLCASSIGYEQYFGPGTRLTVT.

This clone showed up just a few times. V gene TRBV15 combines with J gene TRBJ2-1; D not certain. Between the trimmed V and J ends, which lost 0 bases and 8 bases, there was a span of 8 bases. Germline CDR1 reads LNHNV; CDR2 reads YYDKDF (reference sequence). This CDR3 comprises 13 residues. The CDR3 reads CATSRDVRDEQFF. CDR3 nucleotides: TGTGCCACCAGCAGAGATGTGCGCGATGAGCAGTTCTTC.

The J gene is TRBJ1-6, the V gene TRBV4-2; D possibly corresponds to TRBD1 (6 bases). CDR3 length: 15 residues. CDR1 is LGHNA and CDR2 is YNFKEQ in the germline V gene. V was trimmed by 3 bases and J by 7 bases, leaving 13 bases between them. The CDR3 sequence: CASSHPTGQNSPLHF. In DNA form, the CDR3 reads TGTGCCAGCAGCCACCCCACAGGGCAGAATTCACCCCTCCACTTT.

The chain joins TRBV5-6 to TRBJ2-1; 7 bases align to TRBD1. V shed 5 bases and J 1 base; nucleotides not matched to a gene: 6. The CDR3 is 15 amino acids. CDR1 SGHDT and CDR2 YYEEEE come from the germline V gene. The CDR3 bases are TGTGCCAGCAGTCGACAGGGCGTTTCCTACAATGAGCAGTTCTTC. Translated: CASSRQGVSYNEQFF.

The CDR3 region is CASSFKQWGANYGYTF. The DNA of the CDR3 is TGTGCCAGCAGCTTCAAGCAGTGGGGGGCTAACTATGGCTACACCTTC. The chain has TRBV11-2 and TRBJ1-2, with a tentative D call TRBD1 (5 bases). Trimming took off 3 bases at V and 0 bases at J, with 14 bases between the two ends. CDR3 length: 16 amino acids. CDR1 SGHAT and CDR2 FQNNGV come from the germline V gene.

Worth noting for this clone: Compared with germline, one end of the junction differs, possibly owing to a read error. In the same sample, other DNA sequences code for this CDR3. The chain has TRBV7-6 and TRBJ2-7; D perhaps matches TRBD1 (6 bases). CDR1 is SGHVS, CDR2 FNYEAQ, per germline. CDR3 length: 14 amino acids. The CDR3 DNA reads TGCGCCAGCAGCTTAGTTTACAGGGACTACGAGCAGTACTTC. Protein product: CASSLVYRDYEQYF.

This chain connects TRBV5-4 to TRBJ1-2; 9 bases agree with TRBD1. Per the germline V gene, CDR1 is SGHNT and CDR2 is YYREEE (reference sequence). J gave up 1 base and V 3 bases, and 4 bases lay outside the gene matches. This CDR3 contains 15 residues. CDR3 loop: CASSSGTGINYGYTF. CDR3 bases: TGTGCCAGCAGCTCCGGGACAGGGATTAACTATGGCTACACCTTC.

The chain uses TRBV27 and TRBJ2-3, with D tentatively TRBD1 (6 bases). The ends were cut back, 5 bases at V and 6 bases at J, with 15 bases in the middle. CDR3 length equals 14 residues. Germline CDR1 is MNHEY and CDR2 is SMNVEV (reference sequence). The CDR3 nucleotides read TGTGCCAGCAGTACCTGGGGGCCGAGGGATACGCAGTATTTT. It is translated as CASSTWGPRDTQYF.

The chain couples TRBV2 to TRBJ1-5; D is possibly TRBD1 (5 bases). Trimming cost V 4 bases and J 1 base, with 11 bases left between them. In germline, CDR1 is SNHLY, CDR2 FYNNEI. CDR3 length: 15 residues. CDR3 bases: TGTGCCAGCAGTGCCGGGGGAAGAAGCAATCAGCCCCAGCATTTT. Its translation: CASSAGGRSNQPQHF.

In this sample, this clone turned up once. The CDR3: CASSYEETGSEKLFF. The CDR3 DNA reads as TGTGCCAGCAGTTACGAAGAGACAGGGAGTGAAAAACTGTTTTTT. V usage is TRBV6-5 and J usage is TRBJ1-4, with 7 bases matching TRBD1. CDR1 is MNHEY and CDR2 is SVGAGI in the germline V gene. This CDR3 is 15 amino acids long. Germline trimming cut 2 bases from V and 7 bases from J; bases unmatched to any gene: 7.

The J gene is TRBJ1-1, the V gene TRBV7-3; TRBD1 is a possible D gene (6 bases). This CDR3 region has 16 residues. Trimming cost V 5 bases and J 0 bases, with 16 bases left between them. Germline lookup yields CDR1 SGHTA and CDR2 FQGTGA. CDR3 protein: CASSPSGGGMNTEAFF. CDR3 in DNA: TGTGCCAGCAGCCCGAGCGGGGGCGGCATGAACACTGAAGCTTTCTTT. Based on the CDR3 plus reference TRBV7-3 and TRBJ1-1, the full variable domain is GAGVSQTPSNKVTEKGKYVELRCDPISGHTALYWYRQSLGQGPEFLIYFQGTGAADDSGLPNDRFFAVRPEGSVSTLKIQRTERGDSAVYLCASSPSGGGMNTEAFFGQGTRLTVV.

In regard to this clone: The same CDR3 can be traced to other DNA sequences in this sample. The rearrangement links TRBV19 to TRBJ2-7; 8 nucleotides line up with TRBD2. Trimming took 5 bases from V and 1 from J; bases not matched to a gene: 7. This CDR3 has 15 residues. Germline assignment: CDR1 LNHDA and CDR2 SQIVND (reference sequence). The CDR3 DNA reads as TGTGCCAGTAGTCTCGATGCGGGGGGTTCCTACGAGCAGTACTTC. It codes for CASSLDAGGSYEQYF.

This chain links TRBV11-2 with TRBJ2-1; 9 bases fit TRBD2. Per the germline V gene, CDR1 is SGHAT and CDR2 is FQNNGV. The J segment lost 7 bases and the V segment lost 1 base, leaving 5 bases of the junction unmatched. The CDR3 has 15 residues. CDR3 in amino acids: CASSLGGGGANEQFF. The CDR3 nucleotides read TGTGCCAGCAGCTTAGGGGGCGGGGGGGCGAATGAGCAGTTCTTC.

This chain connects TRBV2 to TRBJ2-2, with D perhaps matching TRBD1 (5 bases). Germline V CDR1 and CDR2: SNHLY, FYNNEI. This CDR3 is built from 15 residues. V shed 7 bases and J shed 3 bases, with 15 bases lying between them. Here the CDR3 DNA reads TGTGCCAGCATGGGCAGGGCCGGGTACACCGGGGAGCTGTTTTTT. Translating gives CASMGRAGYTGELFF. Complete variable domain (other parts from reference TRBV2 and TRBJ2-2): EPEVTQTPSHQVTQMGQEVILRCVPISNHLYFYWYRQILGQKVEFLVSFYNNEISEKSEIFDDQFSVERPDGSNFTLKIRSTKLEDSAMYFCASMGRAGYTGELFFGEGSRLTVL.

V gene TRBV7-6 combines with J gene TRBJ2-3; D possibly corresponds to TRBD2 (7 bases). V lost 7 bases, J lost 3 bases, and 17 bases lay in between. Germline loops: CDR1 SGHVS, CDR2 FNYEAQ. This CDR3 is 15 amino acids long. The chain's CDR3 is CASTPAGRGTDTQYF. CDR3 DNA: TGTGCCAGCACCCCAGCGGGGAGGGGGACAGATACGCAGTATTTT.

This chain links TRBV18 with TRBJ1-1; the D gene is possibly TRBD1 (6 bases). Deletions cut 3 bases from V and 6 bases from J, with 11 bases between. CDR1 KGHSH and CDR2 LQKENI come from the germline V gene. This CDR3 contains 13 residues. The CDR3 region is CASSPNRESEAFF. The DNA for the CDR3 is TGTGCCAGCTCACCGAACAGGGAATCTGAAGCTTTCTTT.

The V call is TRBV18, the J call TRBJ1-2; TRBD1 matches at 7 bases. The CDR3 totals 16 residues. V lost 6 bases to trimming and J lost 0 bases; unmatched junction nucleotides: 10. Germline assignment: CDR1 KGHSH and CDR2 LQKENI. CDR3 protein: CASSGFRDRANYGYTF. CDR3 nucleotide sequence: TGTGCCAGCTCTGGTTTCCGGGACAGAGCTAACTATGGCTACACCTTC. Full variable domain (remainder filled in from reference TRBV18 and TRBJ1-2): NAGVMQNPRHLVRRRGQEARLRCSPMKGHSHVYWYRQLPEEGLKFMVYLQKENIIDESGMPKERFSAEFPKEGPSILRIQQVVRGDSAAYFCASSGFRDRANYGYTFGSGTRLTVV.

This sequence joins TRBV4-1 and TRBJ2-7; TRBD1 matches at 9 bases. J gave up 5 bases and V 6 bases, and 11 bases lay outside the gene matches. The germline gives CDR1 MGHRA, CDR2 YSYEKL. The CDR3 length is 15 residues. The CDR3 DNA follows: TGCGCCAGCAGTCTTAACGCCGGGACAGGGCACGAGCAGTACTTC. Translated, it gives CASSLNAGTGHEQYF.

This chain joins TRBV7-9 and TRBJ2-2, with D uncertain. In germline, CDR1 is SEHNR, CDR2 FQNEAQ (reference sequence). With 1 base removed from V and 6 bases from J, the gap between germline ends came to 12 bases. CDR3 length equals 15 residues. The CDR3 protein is CASSLVQALPGELFF. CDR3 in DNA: TGTGCCAGCAGCTTAGTGCAAGCCTTACCCGGGGAGCTGTTTTTT.

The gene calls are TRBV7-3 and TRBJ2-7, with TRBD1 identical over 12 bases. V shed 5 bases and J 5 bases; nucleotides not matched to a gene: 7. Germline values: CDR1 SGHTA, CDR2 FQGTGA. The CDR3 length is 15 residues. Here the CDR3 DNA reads TGTGCCAGCAGCGGACCGGGACAGGGGGCCCACGAGCAGTACTTC. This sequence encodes CASSGPGQGAHEQYF. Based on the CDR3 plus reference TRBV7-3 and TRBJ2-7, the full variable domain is GAGVSQTPSNKVTEKGKYVELRCDPISGHTALYWYRQSLGQGPEFLIYFQGTGAADDSGLPNDRFFAVRPEGSVSTLKIQRTERGDSAVYLCASSGPGQGAHEQYFGPGTRLTVT.

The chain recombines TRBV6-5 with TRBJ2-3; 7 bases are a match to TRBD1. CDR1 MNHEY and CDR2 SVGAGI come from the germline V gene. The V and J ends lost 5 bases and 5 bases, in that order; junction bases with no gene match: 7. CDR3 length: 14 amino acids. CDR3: CASSELGGVDTQYF. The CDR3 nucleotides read TGTGCCAGCAGTGAACTAGGGGGCGTAGATACGCAGTATTTT.

CDR3 bases: TGCGCCAGCAGCCAAGATACACTAGTTGGAGAGACCCAGTACTTC. Protein sequence: CASSQDTLVGETQYF. This sequence joins TRBV4-1 and TRBJ2-5, with D perhaps matching TRBD2 (5 bases). CDR3 size: 15 residues. V was shortened by 0 bases and J by 4 bases, with 12 bases between the two germline ends. The germline V gene encodes CDR1 MGHRA and CDR2 YSYEKL.

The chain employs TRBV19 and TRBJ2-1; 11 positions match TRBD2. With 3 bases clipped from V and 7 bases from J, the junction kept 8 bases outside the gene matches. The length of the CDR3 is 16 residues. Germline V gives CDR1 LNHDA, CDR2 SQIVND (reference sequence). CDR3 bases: TGTGCCAGTAGTATTGGTCCTAGCGGGGGGTTGAATGAGCAGTTCTTC. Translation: CASSIGPSGGLNEQFF.